This T cell receptor (beta chain) derives from a study of early T cells in non-severe SARS-CoV-2 infection. Study context: Investigators sequenced bulk RNA drawn from unsorted whole blood, and chains remained unpaired.

Comments on this clonotype: What it recognizes is unknown.

General study points: Matching against VDJdb likely underestimated virus-specific expansions, favoring anti-spike CD8.

Germline V gives CDR1 SGDLS, CDR2 YYNGEE. The trim removed 3 bases at V and 4 bases at J, leaving 3 bases unmatched. This CDR3 is 13 amino acids long. Individual cDNA molecules each received unique molecular identifiers attached to them. TCRdb independently ran MiXCR on the 5' RACE reads; one entry per CDR3 protein. The profile shows 70,000 to 90,000 distinct CDR3 sequences, over 9% of them singletons. The J gene is TRBJ1-1, the V gene TRBV9, with 7 bases fitting TRBD1. The TCR sequence derives from an adult who was a healthcare worker with PCR-confirmed SARS-CoV-2 infection or an uninfected control (not recorded which). The material sequenced was whole blood. CDR3 bases: TGTGCCAGCAGCGCAGACAGGGTCACTGAAGCTTTCTTT. Translated, it gives CASSADRVTEAFF.